This record concerns one TCR beta chain sequence. Germline lookup yields CDR1 SNHLY and CDR2 FYNNEI. V was pared by 2 bases and J by 6 bases, with 9 bases between. CDR3 size: 13 residues. TCRdb re-analysed the RT-PCR reads in MiXCR, keeping a single row per CDR3 protein. The sample carries about 200,000 distinct CDR3 sequences, around 41% recorded once. These data are taken from a study of patients and donors after allogeneic stem cell transplantation. The rearrangement links TRBV2 to TRBJ2-3; D might be TRBD2 (6 bases). This receptor was taken from a human donor who was either an allogeneic HSCT recipient or a stem cell or donor lymphocyte infusion donor (not recorded which). It is not recorded whose cells these are; they may come from a transplant donor. The sequenced sample consisted of blood, either unsorted or a sorted T cell fraction (not recorded which). The CDR3 DNA reads TGTGCCAGCAGTGAAACGGCGGGGGATACGCAGTATTTT. Protein product: CASSETAGDTQYF.